The 28 T cell receptor beta chains reported below all come from one sample, sequenced in a study of T cell changes during pregnancy in multiple sclerosis. The protocol was immunoSEQ multiplex PCR, while the TCRdb copy is restricted to in-frame clones and leaves out a portion. The sample records fewer than 140,000 clones, roughly 92% being singletons. This sample comprised peripheral blood, obtained after pregnancy. Source of these receptors: a female donor with multiple sclerosis, enrolled in a pregnancy study.

The V and J genes are TRBV7-9 and TRBJ2-1; a possible D gene is TRBD1 (5 bases). The CDR3 covers 12 residues. Germline V lookup: CDR1 SEHNR, CDR2 FQNEAQ (reference sequence). Trimming cost V 2 bases and J 8 bases, with 7 bases left between them. The CDR3 is CASSLLGDEQFF. CDR3 DNA sequence: TGTGCCAGCAGCTTACTAGGGGATGAGCAGTTCTTC.

The chain links TRBV11-2 to TRBJ2-5, with 9 bases lining up with TRBD2. Losses at the gene ends were 3 bases for V and 2 bases for J; bases not matched to a gene: 7. CDR3 size: 16 residues. The V gene's germline CDR1 is SGHAT and CDR2 FQNNGV. DNA for the CDR3: TGTGCCAGCAGCTTGGGCGCTAGCGGGAATCAAGAGACCCAGTACTTC. This sequence encodes CASSLGASGNQETQYF.

This chain uses TRBV28 with TRBJ1-4, with D maybe TRBD1 (5 bases). The CDR3 loop spans 16 amino acids. V lost 2 bases to trimming and J lost 8 bases, with 18 bases between them. CDR1 MDHEN and CDR2 SYDVKM come from the germline V gene. DNA for the CDR3: TGTGCCAGCAGTTTACAAGGTGGCGCAGGGCAGGAAAAACTGTTTTTT. The encoded protein is CASSLQGGAGQEKLFF.

The rearrangement joins TRBV5-1 to TRBJ1-1, with a weak D call TRBD1 (5 bases). CDR1 is SGHRS and CDR2 is YFSETQ in the germline V gene. The germline V and J ends were trimmed by 5 bases and 0 bases, with 14 bases remaining between them. This CDR3 is built from 15 residues. The DNA for the CDR3 is TGCGCCAGCAGTCAGGTTTCAGGGATGAACACTGAAGCTTTCTTT. Translation: CASSQVSGMNTEAFF. Variable domain in full (rest from reference TRBV5-1 and TRBJ1-1): KAGVTQTPRYLIKTRGQQVTLSCSPISGHRSVSWYQQTPGQGLQFLFEYFSETQRNKGNFPGRFSGRQFSNSRSEMNVSTLELGDSALYLCASSQVSGMNTEAFFGQGTRLTVV.

The V and J genes are TRBV5-1 and TRBJ2-2; maybe TRBD2 (5 bases). This CDR3 is built from 16 residues. CDR1 and CDR2 from the germline V gene are SGHRS and YFSETQ. The V end was cut by 1 base, the J end by 0 bases, with 10 bases between. CDR3 in amino acids: CASSLSGIANTGELFF. CDR3 nucleotide sequence: TGCGCCAGCAGCTTGTCCGGGATAGCGAACACCGGGGAGCTGTTTTTT.

The chain couples TRBV6-6 to TRBJ2-1; 9 bases match TRBD2. Looked up from germline, CDR1 is MNHNY and CDR2 is SVGAGI (reference sequence). V shed 6 bases, J shed 5 bases, and the junction held 2 bases outside the gene matches. The CDR3 totals 13 residues. The CDR3 protein is CASRWTSDNEQFF. CDR3 DNA: TGTGCCAGCAGATGGACTAGCGACAATGAGCAGTTCTTC.

This chain joins TRBV5-8 and TRBJ2-3; maybe TRBD1 (6 bases). The CDR3 totals 14 residues. Deletions cut 5 bases from V and 7 bases from J, with 17 bases between. Germline V lookup: CDR1 SGHTS, CDR2 YDEGEE. This CDR3 reads CASRLAGDVNTQYF. The CDR3 DNA is TGTGCCAGCAGACTCGCAGGGGATGTAAATACGCAGTATTTT.

The chain links TRBV2 to TRBJ2-5; 12 bases line up with TRBD1. The CDR3 has 17 amino acids. Per germline, CDR1 SNHLY and CDR2 FYNNEI. J was trimmed by 5 bases and V by 7 bases; bases with no gene match: 14. DNA of the CDR3: TGTGCCAGCAAGGCAGATTTGGGGACAGGGGGCTTGGAGACCCAGTACTTC. Its protein is CASKADLGTGGLETQYF.

The gene calls are TRBV7-8 and TRBJ2-1; D is possibly TRBD2 (5 bases). The germline V gene encodes CDR1 SGHVS and CDR2 FQNEAQ. The CDR3 contains 16 residues. V was shortened by 2 bases and J by 0 bases, with 11 bases between the two germline ends. The CDR3 nucleotides read TGTGCCAGCAGCTTAAGGACTTTTAGCTCCTACAATGAGCAGTTCTTC. Translating gives CASSLRTFSSYNEQFF.

The chain recombines TRBV7-2 with TRBJ1-5; D uncertain. V gave up 1 base and J gave up 5 bases, with 6 bases separating them. The CDR3 extends over 13 amino acids. Looked up from germline, CDR1 is SGHTA and CDR2 is FQGNSA. The CDR3 region has the DNA TGTGCCAGCAGCTTAGGGCAGTATCAGCCCCAGCATTTT. Translation: CASSLGQYQPQHF.

The V gene is TRBV7-9, the J gene TRBJ2-1; D perhaps matches TRBD2 (7 bases). This CDR3 spans 15 amino acids. Trimming took 8 bases from V and 0 from J, leaving 14 bases between them. Germline V gene data show CDR1 as SEHNR and CDR2 as FQNEAQ (reference sequence). CDR3 sequence: CASGGATSSYNEQFF. CDR3 DNA: TGTGCCAGCGGGGGGGCAACGAGCTCCTACAATGAGCAGTTCTTC.

This clone has only one observation. The J gene is TRBJ2-3, the V gene TRBV29-1; TRBD2 aligns across 7 bases. Looked up from germline, CDR1 is SQVTM and CDR2 is ANQGSEA. Unmatched junction bases numbered 4, after V lost 3 bases and J lost 4 bases. The CDR3 spans 13 residues. This CDR3 is CSVDREVADTQYF. CDR3 in DNA: TGCAGCGTTGACCGGGAGGTGGCAGATACGCAGTATTTT.

The chain joins TRBV30 to TRBJ1-5; D remains ambiguous. This CDR3 contains 14 residues. CDR1 and CDR2 (germline): GTSNPN, SVGIG (reference sequence). Trimming cost V 3 bases and J 1 base, with 10 bases left between them. The CDR3 nucleotides are TGTGCCTGGAGGGGCCCTGGGAGCAATCAGCCCCAGCATTTT. Translation gives CAWRGPGSNQPQHF.

V is TRBV5-4 and J is TRBJ1-6; 7 bases map to TRBD1. There are 15 residues in the CDR3. Losses at the gene ends were 4 bases for V and 8 bases for J; bases not matched to a gene: 9. Germline loops: CDR1 SGHNT, CDR2 YYREEE (reference sequence). In nucleotides, the CDR3 is TGTGCCAGCAGCGCTCAGACAGGGTATGATTCACCCCTCCACTTT. Residues: CASSAQTGYDSPLHF.

With regard to this clone: Within the sample, other DNA sequences also encode this same CDR3. V and J are TRBV19 and TRBJ2-7; perhaps TRBD2 as D (6 bases). V shed 2 bases and J shed 1 base, with 9 bases lying between them. The CDR3 extends over 14 amino acids. Germline V gene data show CDR1 as LNHDA and CDR2 as SQIVND (reference sequence). The CDR3 here is CASSIQGGSYEQYF. DNA for the CDR3: TGTGCCAGTAGTATACAGGGAGGTTCCTACGAGCAGTACTTC.

The chain recombines TRBV5-1 with TRBJ2-3; 12 bases map to TRBD1. Germline loops: CDR1 SGHRS, CDR2 YFSETQ. V dropped 0 bases and J dropped 3; count of bases not matched to a gene: 5. The CDR3 length is 17 residues. The DNA for the CDR3 is TGCGCCAGCAGCTTGGCCAGGGGACAGGGGGCAACAGATACGCAGTATTTT. This gives the protein CASSLARGQGATDTQYF.

The chain joins TRBV2 to TRBJ1-1; 9 nucleotides match TRBD1. Germline values: CDR1 SNHLY, CDR2 FYNNEI. The CDR3 extends over 14 amino acids. Unmatched junction bases numbered 8, after V lost 6 bases and J lost 6 bases. The CDR3 protein is CASSPDRGIAEAFF. The CDR3 DNA reads as TGTGCCAGCAGCCCCGACAGGGGGATCGCTGAAGCTTTCTTT.

This chain joins TRBV5-1 and TRBJ2-2; D ambiguous. Trimming pared 2 bases from V and 3 bases from J, leaving 8 bases between. The germline gives CDR1 SGHRS, CDR2 YFSETQ. The CDR3 extends over 14 amino acids. CDR3 in amino acids: CASSFILDTGELFF. Written as DNA, the CDR3 is TGCGCCAGCAGCTTTATCCTTGACACCGGGGAGCTGTTTTTT.

The CDR3 DNA follows: TGTGCCAGCAGAGAAGCACTTTCTGGAAACACCATATATTTT. It codes for CASREALSGNTIYF. This chain joins TRBV28 and TRBJ1-3, with no clear D. The CDR3 is 14 residues long. Germline assignment: CDR1 MDHEN and CDR2 SYDVKM. V lost 6 bases and J 1 base, leaving 10 bases between the germline ends.

The rearrangement joins TRBV19 to TRBJ1-6; 12 positions match TRBD1. The CDR3 consists of 15 residues. CDR1 is LNHDA and CDR2 is SQIVND in the germline V gene (reference sequence). V shed 7 bases, J shed 8 bases, and the junction held 6 bases outside the gene matches. CDR3: CASTRDRGRDSPLHF. The CDR3 DNA is TGTGCCAGTACTAGGGACAGGGGGCGTGATTCACCCCTCCACTTT. Looking up the rest from reference TRBV19 and TRBJ1-6 gives the full variable domain: DGGITQSPKYLFRKEGQNVTLSCEQNLNHDAMYWYRQDPGQGLRLIYYSQIVNDFQKGDIAEGYSVSREKKESFPLTVTSAQKNPTAFYLCASTRDRGRDSPLHFGNGTRLTVT.

The V and J genes are TRBV30 and TRBJ2-7, with 11 bases lining up with TRBD1. The length of the CDR3 is 15 residues. Trimming cost V 5 bases and J 6 bases; bases outside gene matches: 12. The V gene's germline CDR1 is GTSNPN and CDR2 SVGIG (reference sequence). The CDR3: CAWGRGTGGRSEQYF. CDR3 coding DNA: TGTGCCTGGGGCCGGGGGACAGGGGGGAGAAGCGAGCAGTACTTC.

V usage is TRBV9 and J usage is TRBJ1-6, with 7 bases identical to TRBD1. Germline CDR1 is SGDLS and CDR2 is YYNGEE. Trimming removed 4 bases from V and 7 bases from J; junction bases left unmatched: 8. This CDR3 comprises 15 residues. CDR3 sequence (DNA): TGTGCCAGCAGCCTCAAGCAGGGGGAAAATTCACCCCTCCACTTT. As protein: CASSLKQGENSPLHF.

The chain employs TRBV5-1 and TRBJ2-3; weak D call: TRBD1 (5 bases). This CDR3 region has 16 residues. Between the trimmed V and J ends, which lost 0 bases and 2 bases, there was a span of 13 bases. Germline V gene lookup returns CDR1 SGHRS and CDR2 YFSETQ. DNA for the CDR3: TGCGCCAGCAGCTTGGACGGACAAACCTTCACAGATACGCAGTATTTT. It encodes CASSLDGQTFTDTQYF.

This clone has more than one count but fewer than ten. CDR3 loop: CASNGQNTEAFF. CDR3 sequence (DNA): TGTGCCAGCAACGGACAGAACACTGAAGCTTTCTTT. The chain uses TRBV7-9 and TRBJ1-1, with a tentative D call TRBD1 (5 bases). The CDR3 consists of 12 residues. V gave up 7 bases and J gave up 1 base, with 7 bases separating them. Germline V CDR1 and CDR2: SEHNR, FQNEAQ (reference sequence).

The gene calls are TRBV28 and TRBJ1-5; 9 nucleotides match TRBD1. The V segment lost 7 bases and the J segment 4 bases; nucleotides outside the gene matches: 8. This CDR3 comprises 15 residues. Germline values: CDR1 MDHEN, CDR2 SYDVKM. For the CDR3, the DNA is TGTGCCAGCAAGTTGACAGGGGGTTTGAATCAGCCCCAGCATTTT. Protein sequence: CASKLTGGLNQPQHF.

V is TRBV10-3 and J is TRBJ2-2, with D perhaps TRBD1 (5 bases). CDR3 length: 17 amino acids. V was cut by 3 bases and J by 3 bases, with 17 bases left in between. The V gene's germline CDR1 is ENHRY and CDR2 SYGVKD. CDR3 nucleotide sequence: TGTGCCATCAGTGATGATAATATGGGGCTACACACCGGGGAGCTGTTTTTT. Its protein product is CAISDDNMGLHTGELFF.

This clone was observed once. CDR3 residues: CASSIQGNTEAFF. The CDR3 DNA sequence: TGTGCCAGCAGTATACAGGGGAACACTGAAGCTTTCTTT. The chain combines TRBV7-3 with TRBJ1-1; weak D call: TRBD1 (6 bases). Trimming took off 6 bases at V and 1 base at J, with 9 bases between the two ends. Germline CDR1 SGHTA, CDR2 FQGTGA. The CDR3 totals 13 residues. The full variable domain, with the rest looked up from reference TRBV7-3 and TRBJ1-1, is GAGVSQTPSNKVTEKGKYVELRCDPISGHTALYWYRQSLGQGPEFLIYFQGTGAADDSGLPNDRFFAVRPEGSVSTLKIQRTERGDSAVYLCASSIQGNTEAFFGQGTRLTVV.

The chain couples TRBV6-5 to TRBJ1-1; TRBD1 might be the D (5 bases). The CDR3 sequence is 14 residues long. Germline V gives CDR1 MNHEY, CDR2 SVGAGI. V lost 6 bases, J lost 1 base, and 12 bases lay in between. For the CDR3, the DNA is TGTGCCAGCAGCCAATTCAGGGAGAACACTGAAGCTTTCTTT. Its translation: CASSQFRENTEAFF.